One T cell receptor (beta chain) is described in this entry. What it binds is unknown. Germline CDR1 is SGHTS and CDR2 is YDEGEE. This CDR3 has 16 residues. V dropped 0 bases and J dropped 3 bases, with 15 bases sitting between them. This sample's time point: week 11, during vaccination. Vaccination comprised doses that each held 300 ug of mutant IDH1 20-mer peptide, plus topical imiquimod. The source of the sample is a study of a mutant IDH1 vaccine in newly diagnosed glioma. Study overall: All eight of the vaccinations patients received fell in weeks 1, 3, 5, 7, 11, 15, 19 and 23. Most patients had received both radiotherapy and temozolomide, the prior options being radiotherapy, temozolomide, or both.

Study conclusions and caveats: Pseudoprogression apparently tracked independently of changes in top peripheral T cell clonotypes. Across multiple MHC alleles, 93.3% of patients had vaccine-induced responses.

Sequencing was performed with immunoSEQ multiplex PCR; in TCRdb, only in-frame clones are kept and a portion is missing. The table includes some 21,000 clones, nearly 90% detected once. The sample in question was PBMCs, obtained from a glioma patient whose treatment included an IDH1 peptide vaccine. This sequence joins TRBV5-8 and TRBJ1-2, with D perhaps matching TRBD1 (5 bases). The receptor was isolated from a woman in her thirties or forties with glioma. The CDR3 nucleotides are TGTGCCAGCAGCTTGGAGGCGGGGCGGCAAGACTATGGCTACACCTTC. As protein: CASSLEAGRQDYGYTF.